The clone carrying this T cell receptor (beta chain) occurred a few times. Antigen specificity is unknown. This specimen comes from a study of T-cell memory formation after mild COVID-19. The wider study: Among the donors, TCR clusters were largely specific to each donor. Regarding the study as a whole: Of the contracting clones, CD4+ ones lay mainly in CM and EM, and CD8+ ones in EMRA.

MiXCR, applied by TCRdb to the 5' RACE reads, yields one record per CDR3 protein. The profile shows 580,000 or so distinct CDR3 sequences, roughly 17% of them singletons. Germline loops: CDR1 LGHDT, CDR2 YNNKEL (reference sequence). This CDR3 has 12 residues. Trimming shortened V by 0 bases and J by 5 bases, and 4 bases separated the two germline ends. This clonotype was sampled from an adult woman who had mild COVID-19 (a few samples of this study predate the infection). Cell type and time point are not known. The chain has TRBV3-1 and TRBJ2-5; D remains unclear. Material: PBMCs or a T cell subset sorted from them (not recorded which). The CDR3 bases are TGTGCCAGCAGCCAAGATATGGAGACCCAGTACTTC. This codes for CASSQDMETQYF.